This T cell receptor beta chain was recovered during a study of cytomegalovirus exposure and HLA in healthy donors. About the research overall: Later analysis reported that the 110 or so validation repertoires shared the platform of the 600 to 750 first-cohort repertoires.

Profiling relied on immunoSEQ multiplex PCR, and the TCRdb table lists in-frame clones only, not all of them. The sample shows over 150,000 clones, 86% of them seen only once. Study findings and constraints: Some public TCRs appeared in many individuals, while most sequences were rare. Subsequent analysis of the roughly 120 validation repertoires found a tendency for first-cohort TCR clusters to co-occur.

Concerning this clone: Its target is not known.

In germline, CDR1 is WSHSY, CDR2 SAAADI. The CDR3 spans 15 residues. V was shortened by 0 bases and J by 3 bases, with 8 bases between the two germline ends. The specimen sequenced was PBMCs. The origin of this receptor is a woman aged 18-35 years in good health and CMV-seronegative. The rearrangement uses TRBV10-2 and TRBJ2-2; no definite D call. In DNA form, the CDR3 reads TGCGCCAGCAGTGAGTCGTTCTACCACACCGGGGAGCTGTTTTTT. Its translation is CASSESFYHTGELFF.